The 18 T cell receptor beta chains in this list originate from one sample, sequenced in a study of T cell responses to AZD1222 COVID-19 vaccine. The method was immunoSEQ multiplex PCR; TCRdb's version includes in-frame clones alone and lacks a portion of them. The table shows about 160,000 clones, with approximately 90% occurring only once. The source material was peripheral blood, sampled on day 0 of AZD1222 vaccination. The receptors stem from an adult in good health.

The chain carries TRBV3-1 (or the pseudogene TRBV3-2) and TRBJ2-5, with unresolved D. This CDR3 spans 14 amino acids. The V and J ends lost 3 bases and 3 bases respectively, with 11 bases between them. Germline-derived CDR1 and CDR2 are LGHDT and YNNKEL (reference sequence). The CDR3 reads CASSQSDGEETQYF. The CDR3, as DNA: TGTGCCAGCAGCCAGTCGGACGGAGAAGAGACCCAGTACTTC.

The rearrangement links TRBV6-5 to TRBJ1-1, with TRBD1 identical over 7 bases. The CDR3 covers 15 residues. J was trimmed by 0 bases and V by 2 bases; bases with no gene match: 3. Germline V gives CDR1 MNHEY, CDR2 SVGAGI. CDR3 sequence: CASSYGDRVNTEAFF. The CDR3 DNA reads as TGTGCCAGCAGTTACGGAGACAGGGTGAACACTGAAGCTTTCTTT.

This sequence joins TRBV27 and TRBJ1-2, with D maybe TRBD1 (6 bases). This CDR3 is 16 amino acids long. Germline assignment: CDR1 MNHEY and CDR2 SMNVEV (reference sequence). V lost 0 bases and J 8 bases, leaving 19 bases between the germline ends. Here the CDR3 reads CASSLSRYREGEGYTF. CDR3 coding DNA: TGTGCCAGCAGTTTATCCCGTTACAGGGAGGGCGAAGGCTACACCTTC.

Only a few counts were recorded for this clone. The rearrangement links TRBV19 to TRBJ2-7, with TRBD1 matching 10 bases. V lost 3 bases, J lost 2 bases, and 4 bases stayed unmatched. Germline-derived CDR1 and CDR2 are LNHDA and SQIVND (reference sequence). This CDR3 has 15 amino acids. Written as DNA, the CDR3 is TGTGCCAGTAGTATCCGGACAGGGGGTGCCTACGAGCAGTACTTC. This gives the protein CASSIRTGGAYEQYF.

This chain connects TRBV27 to TRBJ2-7, with D possibly matching TRBD1 (6 bases). Germline values: CDR1 MNHEY, CDR2 SMNVEV (reference sequence). Trimming removed 5 bases at V and 4 bases at J, with 12 bases between. The CDR3 runs to 13 residues. Here the CDR3 DNA reads TGTGCCAGCAGTAAAGGACAGAATTACGAGCAGTACTTC. Translation: CASSKGQNYEQYF.

V usage is TRBV2 and J usage is TRBJ2-1; TRBD1 aligns across 10 bases. Trimming took 2 bases from V and 8 from J; bases not matched to a gene: 6. CDR1 and CDR2 from the germline V gene are SNHLY and FYNNEI. This CDR3 region has 15 residues. The CDR3: CASSELGTGVHEQFF. Written as DNA, the CDR3 is TGTGCCAGCAGTGAATTAGGGACAGGGGTTCATGAGCAGTTCTTC. Supplemented by reference TRBV2 and TRBJ2-1, the full variable domain reads EPEVTQTPSHQVTQMGQEVILRCVPISNHLYFYWYRQILGQKVEFLVSFYNNEISEKSEIFDDQFSVERPDGSNFTLKIRSTKLEDSAMYFCASSELGTGVHEQFFGPGTRLTVL.

V usage is TRBV15 and J usage is TRBJ2-3; no firm D call. CDR3 length: 16 residues. V lost 8 bases and J lost 2, with 20 bases in between. The germline gives CDR1 LNHNV, CDR2 YYDKDF (reference sequence). As DNA, the CDR3 is TGTGCCACCTCCTCTCCTGGCGACCACAACACAGATACGCAGTATTTT. As protein: CATSSPGDHNTDTQYF.

The chain employs TRBV11-2 and TRBJ2-7, with 8 bases identical to TRBD2. This CDR3 region has 16 residues. Germline V gene lookup returns CDR1 SGHAT and CDR2 FQNNGV. The J segment lost 3 bases and the V segment lost 0 bases, leaving 7 bases of the junction unmatched. CDR3 in DNA: TGTGCCAGCAGCTTAGATGCGGGAGGACCGTACTACGAGCAGTACTTC. It codes for CASSLDAGGPYYEQYF.

The chain combines TRBV28 with TRBJ1-5; a possible D gene is TRBD1 (5 bases). The germline gives CDR1 MDHEN, CDR2 SYDVKM. The V end was cut by 4 bases, the J end by 0 bases, with 10 bases between. The CDR3 loop spans 15 amino acids. CDR3 nucleotides: TGTGCCAGCAGTTCCACACAGGATAGCAATCAGCCCCAGCATTTT. It codes for CASSSTQDSNQPQHF.

V is TRBV5-5 and J is TRBJ1-2; tentative D call: TRBD1 (6 bases). The V gene's germline CDR1 is SGHKS and CDR2 YYEKEE (reference sequence). The CDR3 totals 15 residues. V shed 2 bases and J shed 0 bases, with 11 bases lying between them. The CDR3 DNA reads TGTGCCAGCAGCTTAGACAGGAACCCTAACTATGGCTACACCTTC. It yields the protein CASSLDRNPNYGYTF.

The chain joins TRBV4-3 to TRBJ2-1; TRBD1 agrees at 7 bases. J was trimmed by 6 bases and V by 1 base; bases with no gene match: 9. From germline, CDR1 is LGHNA and CDR2 YSLEER. The CDR3 runs to 16 residues. The CDR3 loop reads CASSQVLGTEGNEQFF. The CDR3 bases are TGCGCCAGCAGCCAAGTTCTAGGGACAGAGGGCAATGAGCAGTTCTTC.

The sample holds a few counts of this clone. The chain combines TRBV4-1 with TRBJ2-5; 9 nucleotides match TRBD2. Germline V gene lookup returns CDR1 MGHRA and CDR2 YSYEKL. CDR3 length equals 21 residues. V was pared by 1 base and J by 2 bases, with 20 bases of the junction left unmatched. The CDR3 here is CASSQGAGGARREGGQETQYF. As DNA, the CDR3 is TGCGCCAGCAGCCAAGGGGCCGGTGGGGCGCGGCGGGAGGGCGGTCAAGAGACCCAGTACTTC.

This chain uses TRBV6-5 with TRBJ1-6, with D tentatively TRBD1 (5 bases). The V end was cut by 6 bases, the J end by 5 bases, with 11 bases between. This CDR3 has 14 amino acids. Looked up from germline, CDR1 is MNHEY and CDR2 is SVGAGI. The CDR3 region is CASRRGGDNSPLHF. The CDR3 region has the DNA TGTGCCAGCAGACGGGGCGGAGATAATTCACCCCTCCACTTT.

In its sample, this clone was seen a few times. This chain joins TRBV7-8 and TRBJ2-3; weak D call: TRBD2 (6 bases). The germline CDR1 and CDR2 sequences are SGHVS and FQNEAQ. Trimming took off 5 bases at V and 2 bases at J, with 17 bases between the two ends. The CDR3 runs 16 residues. CDR3 DNA: TGTGCCAGCAGCCCGCGGCGCGGGGAATTCACAGATACGCAGTATTTT. This encodes CASSPRRGEFTDTQYF.

The chain has TRBV7-6 and TRBJ2-5; D unclear. Germline CDR1 reads SGHVS; CDR2 reads FNYEAQ. The CDR3 covers 16 residues. The V and J ends lost 5 bases and 4 bases respectively, with 20 bases between them. The CDR3 DNA sequence: TGTGCCAGCAGCGCCGGCCTAGTTCTTACGGGAGAGACCCAGTACTTC. It yields the protein CASSAGLVLTGETQYF.

The genes are TRBV6-5 and TRBJ2-5; weak D call: TRBD2 (5 bases). Germline CDR1 is MNHEY and CDR2 is SVGAGI. Trimming left V 2 bases short and J 5 bases short, with 18 bases between. This CDR3 comprises 16 residues. The CDR3 DNA reads as TGTGCCAGCAGTTACACCCCGGCCGGCGGGCGGGAGACCCAGTACTTC. Its protein is CASSYTPAGGRETQYF.

The genes are TRBV5-5 and TRBJ2-6, with no clear D. V was clipped by 2 bases and J by 2 bases, with 11 bases between them. The length of the CDR3 is 16 residues. Germline values: CDR1 SGHKS, CDR2 YYEKEE (reference sequence). As DNA, the CDR3 is TGTGCCAGCAGCTTCTTTCCGGGTACTGGGGCCAACGTCCTGACTTTC. It translates to CASSFFPGTGANVLTF.

This chain joins TRBV5-1 and TRBJ1-6; no definite D call. The ends were cut back, 0 bases at V and 7 bases at J, with 11 bases in the middle. Germline CDR1 and CDR2: SGHRS and YFSETQ. This CDR3 is 15 amino acids long. CDR3 sequence: CASSLGTNYNSPLHF. Written as DNA, the CDR3 is TGCGCCAGCAGCTTGGGCACGAATTACAATTCACCCCTCCACTTT.